These 18 T cell receptor beta chains came from one sample sequenced in a study of regulatory T cells in long-lasting Graves disease. The TCR beta library used iRepertoire HTBI primers with Arm-PCR amplification of CDR3. TCRdb analysed the multiplex PCR reads with MiXCR anew, one entry per CDR3 protein. The top ten clones hold about 14% of a sample with a few hundred thousand distinct CDR3 sequences, around a sixth of them seen once. Time point denoted: newly diagnosed GD, antithyroid drugs for less than 3 months. PBMCs provided the RNA from which the TCR library was made. This sample also belongs to another study, concerning T cells in Graves' hyperthyroidism and ophthalmopathy.

Sequences were derived from peripheral blood mononuclear cells (PBMCs), sampled at new diagnosis, from a patient treated with antithyroid drugs. Receptors originate from a woman under 40 with Graves disease.

The table lists this clonotype with many counts. The genes are TRBV6-1 and TRBJ1-2; D not certain. The V end lost 6 bases, the J end lost 0 bases, and 11 bases lay between the germline ends. The CDR3 totals 14 residues. Per the germline V gene, CDR1 is MNHNS and CDR2 is SASEGT. CDR3 bases: TGTGCCAGCAGGAGGTTTGAAGCTAACTATGGCTACACCTTC. Its translation: CASRRFEANYGYTF.

This clonotype was seen repeatedly, ten times or more. This chain links TRBV7-9 with TRBJ1-4; D call uncertain. The germline V gene encodes CDR1 SEHNR and CDR2 FQNEAQ (reference sequence). Trimming removed 5 bases at V and 0 bases at J, with 7 bases between. The CDR3 is 14 residues long. This chain's CDR3 is CASSHISTNEKLFF. As DNA, the CDR3 is TGTGCCAGCAGCCATATTTCAACTAATGAAAAACTGTTTTTT.

In this sample, this clonotype turned up once. A much bigger clone sits one base away, suggesting this may be a read error. The chain recombines TRBV6-2 or TRBV6-3 with TRBJ2-1, with D possibly matching TRBD1 (6 bases). The germline V gene encodes CDR1 MNHEY and CDR2 SVGEGT. The CDR3 is 16 amino acids. V was pared by 6 bases and J by 2 bases, with 17 bases between. CDR3 amino acids: CASRSAWGLPYNEQFF. The CDR3 nucleotides are TGTGCCAGCAGAAGCGCGTGGGGGCTCCCCTACAATGAGCAGTTCTTC.

This clonotype has a count of ten or more. V gene TRBV15 combines with J gene TRBJ1-4, with 10 bases lining up with TRBD1. There are 15 residues in the CDR3. V trimming: 3 bases; J trimming: 8 bases; junction bases outside the gene matches: 6. Germline CDR1 and CDR2: LNHNV and YYDKDF (reference sequence). The CDR3, as DNA: TGTGCCACCAGCAGCCAGACAGGGGGCACCGAAAAACTGTTTTTT. It translates to CATSSQTGGTEKLFF.

This clonotype was seen repeatedly, ten times or more. The rearrangement links TRBV7-6 to TRBJ1-1; D is uncertain. Deletions cut 4 bases from V and 5 bases from J, with 17 bases between. The CDR3 sequence is 15 residues long. The V gene's germline CDR1 is SGHVS and CDR2 FNYEAQ. Here the CDR3 reads CASSSGVGRGTEAFF. The CDR3 DNA reads as TGTGCCAGCAGCTCCGGTGTAGGTCGCGGAACTGAAGCTTTCTTT.

This clonotype has at least ten counts. This chain links TRBV4-1 with TRBJ1-5, with D possibly matching TRBD1 (5 bases). The V end lost 3 bases, the J end lost 6 bases, and 9 bases lay between the germline ends. This CDR3 contains 13 residues. The V gene's germline CDR1 is MGHRA and CDR2 YSYEKL. CDR3 coding DNA: TGCGCCAGCAGCCACCTCCAGGGTCAGCCCCAGCATTTT. Translated, it gives CASSHLQGQPQHF.

The sample holds many counts of this clonotype. The chain couples TRBV20-1 to TRBJ1-2; D is unresolved. V dropped 3 bases and J dropped 2 bases, with 10 bases sitting between them. The CDR3 runs 13 residues. Germline CDR1 and CDR2: DFQATT and SNEGSKA (reference sequence). The CDR3: CSASLTLNYGYTF. CDR3 coding DNA: TGCAGTGCTAGTTTGACGTTGAACTATGGCTACACCTTC.

To note about this clonotype: A much larger clone lies a single base off, so this may be a read error. The V and J genes are TRBV6-2 or TRBV6-3 and TRBJ2-3; no definite D call. The end of the DNA is better explained by TRBJ1-1, so the J call may be wrong. The CDR3 spans 16 residues. The germline gives CDR1 MNHEY, CDR2 SVGEGT. CDR3 coding DNA: TGTGCCAGCAGTCCCGGACCTCTTATCAGGAACACTGGAGCTTTCTTT. It encodes CASSPGPLIRNTGAFF.

This clonotype was detected only a few times. The gene calls are TRBV5-6 and TRBJ2-4, with 7 bases lining up with TRBD1. Per germline, CDR1 SGHDT and CDR2 YYEEEE. Losses at the gene ends were 1 base for V and 5 bases for J; bases not matched to a gene: 3. The CDR3 is made up of 14 amino acids. CDR3: CASSLRQGENIQYF. The DNA of the CDR3 is TGTGCCAGCAGCTTGAGACAGGGCGAAAACATTCAGTACTTC.

This clonotype was seen at least ten times. The chain employs TRBV20-1 and TRBJ1-3; D remains ambiguous. This CDR3 spans 15 amino acids. The germline V and J ends were trimmed by 2 bases and 0 bases, with 11 bases remaining between them. Germline-derived CDR1 and CDR2 are DFQATT and SNEGSKA (reference sequence). For the CDR3, the DNA is TGCAGTGCTAGACCCCTCGACAACTCTGGAAACACCATATATTTT. Protein: CSARPLDNSGNTIYF.

As for this clonotype: A far larger clone lies a single base away; this is likely a read error. The rearrangement joins TRBV6-5 to TRBJ2-1, with D perhaps TRBD2 (6 bases). The J call could be wrong; TRBJ2-5 is a better fit for the DNA end. This CDR3 is 15 amino acids long. CDR1 is MNHEY and CDR2 is SVGAGI in the germline V gene. The CDR3 coding sequence is TGTGCCAGCAGTTACGCGGGGCCTGGACAAGAGACCCAGTACTTC. Translated, it gives CASSYAGPGQETQYF.

This clonotype was counted ten times or more. The CDR3, as DNA: TGTGCCAGCAGCTCTGACAGGGGAAATAATCAGCCCCAGCATTTT. This codes for CASSSDRGNNQPQHF. V and J are TRBV7-9 and TRBJ1-5; 8 bases match TRBD1. Germline CDR1 SEHNR, CDR2 FQNEAQ (reference sequence). After removal of 4 bases from V and 4 bases from J, the junction contained 6 bases not matched to a gene. CDR3 size: 15 residues.

The sample holds many counts of this clonotype. The chain links TRBV5-6 to TRBJ2-3; the D is unclear. Per the germline V gene, CDR1 is SGHDT and CDR2 is YYEEEE. Trimming pared 0 bases from V and 2 bases from J, leaving 10 bases between. The length of the CDR3 is 15 residues. The CDR3 sequence: CASSLEWKLTDTQYF. In nucleotides, the CDR3 is TGTGCCAGCAGCTTGGAGTGGAAGCTCACAGATACGCAGTATTTT. The variable domain in full, completed from reference TRBV5-6 and TRBJ2-3, reads DAGVTQSPTHLIKTRGQQVTLRCSPKSGHDTVSWYQQALGQGPQFIFQYYEEEERQRGNFPDRFSGHQFPNYSSELNVNALLLGDSALYLCASSLEWKLTDTQYFGPGTRLTVL.

Many counts were recorded for this clonotype. A much bigger clone sits one base away, suggesting this may be a read error. The chain recombines TRBV28 with TRBJ1-1, with a tentative D call TRBD1 (5 bases). The CDR3 spans 14 residues. Trimming left V 7 bases short and J 1 base short, with 13 bases between. The germline gives CDR1 MDHEN, CDR2 SYDVKM. For the CDR3, the DNA is TGTGCCAGCATACCAGGGATCGGGAACACTGAAGCTTTCTTT. It codes for CASIPGIGNTEAFF.

This clonotype showed up many times. The J gene is TRBJ2-1, the V gene TRBV4-1; D is uncertain. V was cut by 0 bases and J by 1 base, with 1 base left in between. The CDR3 loop spans 13 amino acids. CDR1 is MGHRA and CDR2 is YSYEKL in the germline V gene. The CDR3 DNA follows: TGCGCCAGCAGCCAAGATTCCTACAATGAGCAGTTCTTC. Amino acid sequence: CASSQDSYNEQFF.

This clonotype was recorded at least ten times. This chain links TRBV5-1 with TRBJ2-5; a possible D gene is TRBD2 (5 bases). The CDR3 totals 14 residues. The germline V and J ends were trimmed by 0 bases and 3 bases, with 9 bases remaining between them. Germline V lookup: CDR1 SGHRS, CDR2 YFSETQ. Written as DNA, the CDR3 is TGCGCCAGCAGCTTGGCCAGCGGCAAAGAGACCCAGTACTTC. It specifies CASSLASGKETQYF.

This clonotype was seen many times. The chain joins TRBV20-1 to TRBJ2-2; D remains ambiguous. V lost 0 bases, J lost 5 bases, and 13 bases lay in between. Germline V gives CDR1 DFQATT, CDR2 SNEGSKA (reference sequence). This CDR3 has 15 amino acids. CDR3 sequence reads: CSARDYGVGTGELFF. CDR3 sequence (DNA): TGCAGTGCTAGAGATTATGGTGTTGGGACCGGGGAGCTGTTTTTT.

The sample holds many counts of this clonotype. The chain combines TRBV12-3 or TRBV12-4 with TRBJ1-3, with D unclear. CDR3 size: 13 residues. V dropped 4 bases and J dropped 0 bases, with 4 bases sitting between them. DNA of the CDR3: TGTGCCAGCAGTTATTACTCTGGAAACACCATATATTTT. It yields the protein CASSYYSGNTIYF.